This paragraph covers one T cell receptor beta chain sequence. Its antigen is still unknown. The CDR3 is 15 amino acids. CDR1 SGHTA and CDR2 FQGTGA come from the germline V gene. The ends were cut back, 5 bases at V and 0 bases at J, with 14 bases in the middle. The data belong to a study of cytomegalovirus exposure and HLA in healthy donors. Findings of the study overall: Most TCR sequences proved rare, with some public TCRs found in many donors.

Amplification used 60 Vbeta primers and 13 Jbeta primers. Authors' analysis steps: As a later analysis found, there were around 86 million unique TCR beta chains, of which some 10 million were shared. Generated by immunoSEQ multiplex PCR, the TCRdb table keeps only in-frame clones and is missing some. D and trimming were read from the DNA, whereas the V and J calls and clone size are those reported in that table. The sample contains some 250,000 clones, about four fifths of which appear only once. V usage is TRBV7-3 and J usage is TRBJ2-7; D may be TRBD2 (7 bases). This sequence was found in a woman aged 40 to 49 in good health and CMV-seropositive. Sample: PBMCs. CDR3 protein: CASSPGGGFSYEQYF. For the CDR3, the DNA is TGTGCCAGCAGCCCCGGCGGGGGCTTCTCCTACGAGCAGTACTTC.